This is a list of T cell receptor beta chains from one sample in a study of CD4 T cell repertoires in COVID-19. Some clones are missing from TCRdb's copy, which holds only in-frame ones; the method was immunoSEQ multiplex PCR. Of approximately 75,000 clones listed, around 82% are singletons. Sequences were derived from CD4+ T cells from peripheral blood, sampled after recovery from COVID-19. Receptors originate from a human donor who had COVID-19. Each CDR3 is given with its conserved first and last residue. A D gene is named only where the DNA matches it firmly. Only some rows state a clone size, as once, few, many or a class for expanded clones.

d_call	clone_size	v_call	j_call	cdr3_aa	cdr3_nt
TRBD1	.	TRBV27	TRBJ2-7	CASSLSTGASYEQYF	TGTGCCAGCAGTTTATCCACAGGGGCTAGCTACGAGCAGTACTTC
TRBD2	.	TRBV13	TRBJ2-1	CASSLQYSGSNYNEQFF	TGTGCCAGCAGCCTCCAGTATAGCGGGTCAAACTACAATGAGCAGTTCTTC
TRBD2	.	TRBV27	TRBJ2-3	CASAPGGSRGTQYF	TGTGCCAGCGCCCCCGGGGGGTCCCGAGGGACGCAGTATTTT
.	.	TRBV20-1	TRBJ1-6	CSVNRNSPLHF	TGCAGTGTCAACAGGAATTCACCCCTCCACTTT
TRBD2	.	TRBV5-1	TRBJ2-7	CASSRAGDSYEQYF	TGCGCCAGCAGCAGGGCGGGAGACTCCTACGAGCAGTACTTC
.	few	TRBV29-1	TRBJ2-3	CSVGDSGSTDTQYF	TGCAGCGTTGGGGATAGCGGTAGCACAGATACGCAGTATTTT
.	.	TRBV3-1/TRBV3-2	TRBJ1-1	CASSARGRNTEAFF	TGTGCCAGCAGCGCCCGGGGCAGGAACACTGAAGCTTTCTTT
TRBD2	.	TRBV5-1	TRBJ2-3	CASSWGGIRTDTQYF	TGCGCCAGCAGCTGGGGGGGAATCCGCACAGATACGCAGTATTTT
.	.	TRBV18	TRBJ2-1	CASSQRGPYNEQFF	TGTGCCAGCTCACAAAGAGGACCTTACAATGAGCAGTTCTTC
.	once	TRBV6-6	TRBJ1-2	CASTQGSAGYTF	TGTGCCAGCACCCAGGGGTCGGCTGGCTACACCTTC
.	.	TRBV10-3	TRBJ2-5	CAISELGVETQYF	TGTGCCATCAGTGAGTTGGGTGTTGAGACCCAGTACTTC